These 13 T cell receptor beta chains were sequenced from one sample in a study of OX40 agonist ivuxolimab in advanced cancers. Sequenced by immunoSEQ multiplex PCR; TCRdb stores in-frame clones only, minus some. This sample has about 9,900 clones; 70% occur once, and the top ten carry approximately 30%. The starting material was CD4+ or CD8+ T cells sorted from blood, obtained in a trial of the OX40 agonist ivuxolimab. These TCRs come from an adult with an advanced solid tumor such as melanoma, head and neck, liver or kidney cancer.

The gene calls are TRBV27 and TRBJ2-1; 9 bases agree with TRBD1. The CDR3 has 12 residues. CDR1 and CDR2 (germline): MNHEY, SMNVEV (reference sequence). Trimming at V came to 8 bases and at J to 15 bases, leaving 11 bases not matched to a gene. The CDR3: CASGRGQGLGFF. In nucleotides, the CDR3 is TGTGCCAGCGGGCGGGGACAGGGTCTGGGGTTCTTC.

The chain links TRBV6-9 to TRBJ2-3; D perhaps matches TRBD1 (6 bases). Germline V gene data show CDR1 as MNHGY and CDR2 as SVAAGI. This CDR3 is 15 amino acids long. Deletions cut 7 bases from V and 2 bases from J, with 16 bases between. The chain's CDR3 is CASTLRTDLTDTQYF. The CDR3 region has the DNA TGTGCCAGCACCCTCAGGACAGATCTCACAGATACGCAGTATTTT.

This rearrangement joins TRBV28 to TRBJ1-2, with no clear D. This CDR3 is 13 amino acids long. Trimming cost V 6 bases and J 5 bases, with 13 bases left between them. Germline lookup yields CDR1 MDHEN and CDR2 SYDVKM. CDR3 amino acids: CASSPWTTYGYTF. As DNA, the CDR3 is TGTGCCAGCAGCCCCTGGACCACTTATGGCTACACCTTC.

The chain has TRBV6-1 and TRBJ2-3; 9 positions match TRBD1. Per germline, CDR1 MNHNS and CDR2 SASEGT. The V and J ends lost 7 bases and 4 bases, in that order; junction bases with no gene match: 9. The CDR3 consists of 15 residues. This chain's CDR3 is CASIGDREWADTQYF. CDR3 bases: TGTGCCAGCATCGGGGACAGGGAATGGGCAGATACGCAGTATTTT.

The chain uses TRBV5-8 and TRBJ2-3; D could derive from TRBD1 or TRBD2 (5 bases each). CDR3 length: 14 residues. V was clipped by 2 bases and J by 3 bases, with 10 bases between them. Germline V gives CDR1 SGHTS, CDR2 YDEGEE. CDR3 bases: TGTGCCAGCAGCTTAGGGACCGTAACAGATACGCAGTATTTT. It encodes CASSLGTVTDTQYF. Full variable domain (outside the CDR3, taken from reference TRBV5-8 and TRBJ2-3): EAGVTQSPTHLIKTRGQQATLRCSPISGHTSVYWYQQALGLGLQFLLWYDEGEERNRGNFPPRFSGRQFPNYSSELNVNALELEDSALYLCASSLGTVTDTQYFGPGTRLTVL.

V gene TRBV7-9 combines with J gene TRBJ1-5, with TRBD1 as a possible D gene (6 bases). Per germline, CDR1 SEHNR and CDR2 FQNEAQ (reference sequence). The ends were cut back, 5 bases at V and 7 bases at J, with 9 bases in the middle. The CDR3 spans 12 residues. CDR3 residues: CASSGQGQPQHF. CDR3 nucleotides: TGTGCCAGCAGCGGCCAGGGGCAGCCCCAGCATTTT. Looking up the rest from reference TRBV7-9 and TRBJ1-5 gives the full variable domain: DTGVSQNPRHKITKRGQNVTFRCDPISEHNRLYWYRQTLGQGPEFLTYFQNEAQLEKSRLLSDRFSAERPKGSFSTLEIQRTEQGDSAMYLCASSGQGQPQHFGDGTRLSIL.

The chain uses TRBV10-1 and TRBJ1-1; 11 nucleotides agree with TRBD1. V shed 3 bases, J shed 5 bases, and the junction held 2 bases outside the gene matches. Germline loops: CDR1 WNHNN, CDR2 SYGVQD (reference sequence). The length of the CDR3 is 14 residues. As DNA, the CDR3 is TGCGCCAGCAGTGACGGGACAGGGGGAACTGAAGCTTTCTTT. Translating it yields CASSDGTGGTEAFF.

V and J are TRBV10-3 and TRBJ1-1; 9 nucleotides agree with TRBD1. Germline V gives CDR1 ENHRY, CDR2 SYGVKD. The CDR3 length is 13 residues. Losses at the gene ends were 6 bases for V and 8 bases for J; bases not matched to a gene: 7. CDR3 region: CAIRPPGQGEAFF. The CDR3 DNA reads as TGTGCCATCAGGCCACCGGGACAGGGAGAAGCTTTCTTT.

This rearrangement joins TRBV14 to TRBJ1-2; no definite D call. V was shortened by 0 bases and J by 4 bases, with 18 bases between the two germline ends. From germline, CDR1 is SGHDN and CDR2 FVKESK. The length of the CDR3 is 17 residues. The CDR3 region has the DNA TGTGCCAGCAGCCAAGATTTCTCGAACACACGATTCTATGGCTACACCTTC. Translated, it gives CASSQDFSNTRFYGYTF.

CDR3 DNA sequence: TGTGCCAGCAGCCTGGACATTTCAGCGGAGACCCAGTACTTC. Its translation: CASSLDISAETQYF. The J gene is TRBJ2-5, the V gene TRBV7-6; the D gene is possibly TRBD1 (5 bases). Germline CDR1 and CDR2: SGHVS and FNYEAQ. Deletions cut 5 bases from V and 5 bases from J, with 15 bases between. This CDR3 has 14 residues. The variable domain in full, completed from reference TRBV7-6 and TRBJ2-5, reads GAGVSQSPRYKVTKRGQDVALRCDPISGHVSLYWYRQALGQGPEFLTYFNYEAQQDKSGLPNDRFSAERPEGSISTLTIQRTEQRDSAMYRCASSLDISAETQYFGPGTRLLVL.

The chain has TRBV9 and TRBJ2-5; no clear D gene. In germline, CDR1 is SGDLS, CDR2 YYNGEE. This CDR3 spans 14 amino acids. Trimming shortened V by 0 bases and J by 5 bases, and 11 bases separated the two germline ends. In DNA form, the CDR3 reads TGTGCCAGCAGCGTAGGTTGGACCGCCGAGACCCAGTACTTC. Translating it yields CASSVGWTAETQYF.

V is TRBV4-1 and J is TRBJ1-4; 11 positions match TRBD1. After removal of 4 bases from V and 6 bases from J, the junction contained 1 base not matched to a gene. Germline V lookup: CDR1 MGHRA, CDR2 YSYEKL. This CDR3 has 14 amino acids. This CDR3 reads CASSPGQGDEKLFF. In DNA, the CDR3 is TGCGCCAGCAGCCCGGGACAGGGGGATGAAAAACTGTTTTTT.

The V and J genes are TRBV27 and TRBJ2-7; D unresolved. This CDR3 has 13 amino acids. Germline-derived CDR1 and CDR2 are MNHEY and SMNVEV (reference sequence). V was trimmed by 5 bases and J by 1 base, leaving 9 bases between them. The CDR3 region has the DNA TGTGCCAGCAGTCTAGGGCAATCCTACGAGCAGTACTTC. As protein: CASSLGQSYEQYF.